This is a list of T cell receptor beta chains from one sample in a study of a mutant IDH1 vaccine in newly diagnosed glioma. The data were produced by immunoSEQ multiplex PCR, yet TCRdb's version contains in-frame clones alone and is incomplete. This table has around 46,000 clones, around 80% appearing once. For these receptors, no antigen is known. Sequenced here: PBMCs, sampled from a glioma patient whose treatment included an IDH1 peptide vaccine. These receptors were collected from a man aged 45-60 years with glioma. Each CDR3 is given with its conserved first and last residue. D genes are given only for firm matches. Clone size is stated in some rows and not others, as once, few, many or a class when expanded.

D gene: TRBD1; V gene: TRBV6-1; J gene: TRBJ1-5; CDR3 length: 13; clone size: few; CDR3 protein: CASSVDRGQPQHF; CDR3 DNA: TGTGCCAGCAGTGTGGACAGGGGCCAGCCCCAGCATTTT
D gene: .; V gene: TRBV9; J gene: TRBJ2-3; CDR3 length: 13; clone size: .; CDR3 protein: CASSPGPADTQYF; CDR3 DNA: TGTGCCAGCAGCCCCGGACCAGCAGATACGCAGTATTTT
D gene: TRBD2; V gene: TRBV6-6; J gene: TRBJ2-7; CDR3 length: 14; clone size: .; CDR3 protein: CASTAGGGFGEQYF; CDR3 DNA: TGTGCCAGCACAGCGGGGGGTGGATTCGGCGAGCAGTACTTC
D gene: .; V gene: TRBV5-1; J gene: TRBJ2-1; CDR3 length: 13; clone size: .; CDR3 protein: CASSLARDNEQFF; CDR3 DNA: TGCGCCAGCAGCTTGGCTCGGGACAATGAGCAGTTCTTC
D gene: .; V gene: TRBV7-2; J gene: TRBJ2-1; CDR3 length: 16; clone size: .; CDR3 protein: CASSLESPSSYNEQFF; CDR3 DNA: TGTGCCAGCAGCTTAGAGAGTCCGAGCTCCTACAATGAGCAGTTCTTC
D gene: TRBD1; V gene: TRBV9; J gene: TRBJ1-1; CDR3 length: 15; clone size: .; CDR3 protein: CASSVIGGTAVEAFF; CDR3 DNA: TGTGCCAGCAGCGTCATTGGTGGGACAGCCGTAGAAGCTTTCTTT
D gene: .; V gene: TRBV20-1; J gene: TRBJ1-2; CDR3 length: 11; clone size: .; CDR3 protein: CSALDLYGYTF; CDR3 DNA: TGCAGTGCTTTGGACCTCTATGGCTACACCTTC
D gene: .; V gene: TRBV30; J gene: TRBJ2-3; CDR3 length: 16; clone size: .; CDR3 protein: CAWAPRGRGATDTQYF; CDR3 DNA: TGTGCCTGGGCCCCCAGGGGGCGGGGGGCCACAGATACGCAGTATTTT
D gene: .; V gene: TRBV27; J gene: TRBJ1-5; CDR3 length: 15; clone size: .; CDR3 protein: CASSLSPSINQPQHF; CDR3 DNA: TGTGCCAGCAGTTTGTCGCCCTCCATTAATCAGCCCCAGCATTTT
D gene: TRBD2; V gene: TRBV6-6; J gene: TRBJ2-1; CDR3 length: 16; clone size: .; CDR3 protein: CASTITSGGVNNEQFF; CDR3 DNA: TGTGCCAGCACGATAACTAGCGGGGGAGTGAACAATGAGCAGTTCTTC
D gene: TRBD1; V gene: TRBV5-1; J gene: TRBJ1-1; CDR3 length: 15; clone size: .; CDR3 protein: CASSLGTGTNTEAFF; CDR3 DNA: TGCGCCAGCAGCTTGGGGACAGGGACTAACACTGAAGCTTTCTTT
D gene: .; V gene: TRBV7-8; J gene: TRBJ1-5; CDR3 length: 14; clone size: once; CDR3 protein: CASSSNEGFQPQHF; CDR3 DNA: TGTGCCAGCAGCTCGAATGAGGGGTTCCAGCCCCAGCATTTT
D gene: .; V gene: TRBV6-1; J gene: TRBJ2-7; CDR3 length: 13; clone size: .; CDR3 protein: CASKPGDSYEQYF; CDR3 DNA: TGTGCCAGCAAACCAGGGGACTCCTACGAGCAGTACTTC
D gene: .; V gene: TRBV5-6; J gene: TRBJ2-7; CDR3 length: 14; clone size: .; CDR3 protein: CASSLKQVGYEQYF; CDR3 DNA: TGTGCCAGCAGCTTGAAACAGGTGGGCTACGAGCAGTACTTC
D gene: .; V gene: TRBV6-6; J gene: TRBJ1-3; CDR3 length: 15; clone size: .; CDR3 protein: CASSSEQYSGNTIYF; CDR3 DNA: TGTGCCAGCAGCTCCGAGCAATACTCTGGAAACACCATATATTTT
D gene: .; V gene: TRBV9; J gene: TRBJ2-3; CDR3 length: 14; clone size: .; CDR3 protein: CASSAERRTDTQYF; CDR3 DNA: TGTGCCAGCAGCGCTGAGCGTCGCACAGATACGCAGTATTTT
D gene: .; V gene: TRBV7-2; J gene: TRBJ1-1; CDR3 length: 14; clone size: .; CDR3 protein: CASSLGGVNTEAFF; CDR3 DNA: TGTGCCAGCAGCTTAGGGGGGGTTAACACTGAAGCTTTCTTT
D gene: .; V gene: TRBV5-4; J gene: TRBJ2-2; CDR3 length: 14; clone size: .; CDR3 protein: CASSWKRDTGELFF; CDR3 DNA: TGTGCCAGCAGCTGGAAGAGAGACACCGGGGAGCTGTTTTTT
D gene: .; V gene: TRBV2; J gene: TRBJ1-2; CDR3 length: 13; clone size: .; CDR3 protein: CASRPGQGHGYTF; CDR3 DNA: TGTGCCAGCAGGCCGGGACAAGGTCATGGCTACACCTTC
D gene: .; V gene: TRBV7-2; J gene: TRBJ1-4; CDR3 length: 14; clone size: .; CDR3 protein: CASSLGWVGEKLFF; CDR3 DNA: TGTGCCAGCAGCTTAGGTTGGGTAGGGGAAAAACTGTTTTTT